A selection of T cell receptor beta chains follows, all from one sample in a study of blood T cells in healthy people across ages. TCRdb processed the 5' RACE reads anew with MiXCR; each CDR3 protein has one entry. The sample holds 1.5 million to 2 million distinct CDR3 sequences, 49% seen once. The material sequenced was blood. All receptors derive from a woman in her 40s in good health. Both conserved end residues are trimmed from each CDR3. The size field is filled for only some rows; it gives once, few, many or a size class.

>TRBV27|NA|TRBJ1-1
ASSLGWSRGRLNTEAF
>TRBV6-2/TRBV6-3|NA|TRBJ1-1
ASSYGQGALNTEAF
>TRBV5-6|NA|NA
ASSLGRTETQY
>TRBV28|once|TRBJ1-1
ASEAYTEAF
>TRBV7-2|NA|TRBJ2-3
ASSYGGGGRDTQY
>TRBV6-2/TRBV6-3|NA|TRBJ2-3
ASSSRDLSRSPLTDTQY
>TRBV20-1|few|NA
RSRGRRNNEQY
>TRBV6-5|NA|TRBJ1-6
ASSTSGQGSSYNSPLH
>TRBV7-8|NA|TRBJ2-4
ASSSNVAGGQY
>TRBV20-1|NA|TRBJ2-1
SAAPTRPNGEQF
>TRBV20-1|once|TRBJ2-3
SARDVADTQY
>TRBV9|few|TRBJ2-1
ASSVGQDPLNEQF
>TRBV4-3|NA|TRBJ2-3
ASISNPGLADTDTQY
>TRBV12-3/TRBV12-4|NA|TRBJ2-7
ASTRQNYEQY
>TRBV20-1|few|TRBJ2-5
SAKRGQETQY
>TRBV6-1|NA|TRBJ1-2
ASSHFRTGGKANYGYT
>TRBV4-1|NA|TRBJ2-3
ASSQVANTQY
>TRBV24-1|NA|TRBJ2-1
ATSDGAGGNYNEQF
>TRBV6-6|NA|TRBJ1-1
ASSYSKGISITEAF
>TRBV9|few|TRBJ1-2
ASSVALHAQGSTDGYT
>TRBV19|NA|TRBJ1-4
ASSIAVGEKLF
>TRBV20-1|few|TRBJ2-5
SASPGRPQETQY
>TRBV4-3|NA|TRBJ2-5
ASSQGTGGWETQY
>TRBV14|NA|TRBJ2-3
ASSRSGLTQY
>TRBV29-1|NA|TRBJ2-1
SFHWGSSYNEQF
>TRBV15|NA|TRBJ1-1
VTSIRGDGTEAF
>TRBV6-2/TRBV6-3|NA|TRBJ1-5
ASSRPYQPQH
>TRBV20-1|few|TRBJ2-7
SVPAQGGEQY
>TRBV12-5|few|TRBJ2-3
ASARGLDTDTQY
>TRBV7-3|NA|TRBJ2-1
ASSLSGVEYNEQF
>TRBV4-3|once|TRBJ2-7
ASSQEPQTSGYYEQY
>TRBV20-1|few|TRBJ2-1
SAPGARNEQF
>TRBV14|NA|TRBJ2-7
ASSQIGQGYHEQY
>TRBV7-2|NA|TRBJ2-3
ASSLAFGRGKTDTQY
>TRBV20-1|NA|TRBJ2-3
SARDLSGQGGTDTQY
>TRBV20-1|few|TRBJ2-1
SATRQGPGQF
>TRBV5-1|NA|TRBJ1-2
ASSLQPSLNYGYT
>TRBV5-1|NA|TRBJ1-1
ASSSGTGADTEAF
>TRBV28|NA|TRBJ2-3
ASSRPLTGREY
>TRBV20-1|NA|NA
SARGTSGPDTQH
>TRBV29-1|NA|TRBJ2-3
SVEGPGGTQY
>TRBV12-3/TRBV12-4|few|NA
ASSLRQGVVYEQY
>TRBV29-1|NA|TRBJ2-5
SVPPRETQY
>TRBV6-2/TRBV6-3|few|TRBJ2-3
ASSYPGYADTQY
>TRBV12-3/TRBV12-4|NA|TRBJ2-5
ASSRVTSGSKKETQY